The 32 T cell receptor beta chains below come from one sample, sequenced in a study of blood T cell repertoires in COVID-19. TCRdb's table, derived via immunoSEQ multiplex PCR, lists solely in-frame clones and lacks some. Altogether a few hundred thousand clones are present, around 91% being singletons, with the ten largest covering around 1.9%. Material for sequencing was peripheral blood. The receptors were gathered from a woman aged 60 to 75 with COVID-19, enrolled during active disease.

V gene TRBV6-2 or TRBV6-3 combines with J gene TRBJ2-1; 9 positions agree with TRBD1. The ends lost 5 bases at V and 9 bases at J; junction bases unmatched: 11. Germline loops: CDR1 MNHEY, CDR2 SVGEGT. The CDR3 is 15 residues long. In DNA form, the CDR3 reads TGTGCCAGCAGTCCCCGGGACAGGGTCTTTGGTGAGCAGTTCTTC. It is translated as CASSPRDRVFGEQFF.

The chain recombines TRBV6-2 or TRBV6-3 with TRBJ2-5, with 7 bases aligning to TRBD1. The trim removed 0 bases at V and 2 bases at J, leaving 9 bases unmatched. The V gene's germline CDR1 is MNHEY and CDR2 SVGEGT. This CDR3 has 17 amino acids. CDR3 sequence reads: CASSYSIFKGQQETQYF. CDR3 nucleotides: TGTGCCAGCAGTTACTCGATATTTAAGGGACAGCAAGAGACCCAGTACTTC.

The chain carries TRBV2 and TRBJ2-2; maybe TRBD1 (6 bases). The CDR3 extends over 14 amino acids. Germline V gene sequence: CDR1 SNHLY, CDR2 FYNNEI. V lost 7 bases, J lost 2 bases, and 11 bases lay in between. CDR3 sequence reads: CASNQGRNTGELFF. CDR3 DNA: TGTGCCAGCAACCAGGGGCGAAACACCGGGGAGCTGTTTTTT.

As regards this clone: This same CDR3 is encoded by further DNA sequences in the sample. V and J are TRBV19 and TRBJ2-5, with 8 bases matching TRBD1. The CDR3 has 15 residues. Looked up from germline, CDR1 is LNHDA and CDR2 is SQIVND (reference sequence). V shed 4 bases and J 4 bases; nucleotides not matched to a gene: 8. Here the CDR3 DNA reads TGTGCCAGTAGTACCACCTCAGGGGGCGGAGAGACCCAGTACTTC. It encodes CASSTTSGGGETQYF. Complete variable domain (other parts from reference TRBV19 and TRBJ2-5): DGGITQSPKYLFRKEGQNVTLSCEQNLNHDAMYWYRQDPGQGLRLIYYSQIVNDFQKGDIAEGYSVSREKKESFPLTVTSAQKNPTAFYLCASSTTSGGGETQYFGPGTRLLVL.

This CDR3 reads CASSESGGSGNTIYF. The CDR3 nucleotides are TGTGCCAGCAGTGAATCGGGGGGTTCTGGAAACACCATATATTTT. J is TRBJ1-3 and V is TRBV25-1; a possible D gene is TRBD1 (5 bases). The CDR3 runs 15 residues. Trimming shortened V by 1 base and J by 1 base, and 8 bases separated the two germline ends. Germline V gene sequence: CDR1 MGHDK, CDR2 SYGVNS.

The chain recombines TRBV27 with TRBJ2-7; D gene ambiguous. Germline V gene data show CDR1 as MNHEY and CDR2 as SMNVEV (reference sequence). V lost 5 bases to trimming and J lost 5 bases, with 22 bases between them. This CDR3 has 16 residues. In nucleotides, the CDR3 is TGTGCCAGCAGTAAATCCCCAGGAACCCCCGTTGACGAGCAGTACTTC. As protein: CASSKSPGTPVDEQYF.

This chain connects TRBV6-2 or TRBV6-3 to TRBJ1-2, with 8 bases matching TRBD1. CDR3 length: 13 residues. Germline V gene data show CDR1 as MNHEY and CDR2 as SVGEGT. With 6 bases clipped from V and 5 bases from J, the junction kept 5 bases outside the gene matches. CDR3 sequence reads: CASSVGQAYGYTF. CDR3 bases: TGTGCCAGCAGCGTGGGACAGGCATATGGCTACACCTTC.

CDR3 DNA: TGTGCCAGCAGTTTGCCAGGGCTTAATGGCTACACCTTC. Translating it yields CASSLPGLNGYTF. This chain uses TRBV12-3 or TRBV12-4 with TRBJ1-2; D is perhaps TRBD1 (5 bases). Trimming removed 3 bases at V and 6 bases at J, with 11 bases between. The CDR3 loop spans 13 amino acids.

V is TRBV7-3 and J is TRBJ1-6, with TRBD1 identical over 9 bases. Germline V gene lookup returns CDR1 SGHTA and CDR2 FQGTGA. The CDR3 consists of 14 residues. J was trimmed by 8 bases and V by 5 bases; bases with no gene match: 4. The CDR3 loop is CASSLNRGHSPLHF. CDR3 bases: TGTGCCAGCAGCCTCAACAGGGGGCATTCACCCCTCCACTTT. The full variable domain, rest sourced from reference TRBV7-3 and TRBJ1-6, is GAGVSQTPSNKVTEKGKYVELRCDPISGHTALYWYRQSLGQGPEFLIYFQGTGAADDSGLPNDRFFAVRPEGSVSTLKIQRTERGDSAVYLCASSLNRGHSPLHFGNGTRLTVT.

The chain couples TRBV3-1 (or the pseudogene TRBV3-2) to TRBJ1-3; the match to TRBD1 covers 9 bases. This CDR3 comprises 16 residues. Germline CDR1 reads LGHDT; CDR2 reads YNNKEL (reference sequence). The trim removed 3 bases at V and 0 bases at J, leaving 3 bases unmatched. The CDR3 DNA follows: TGTGCCAGCAGCCACCGGGACAGGGTCTCTGGAAACACCATATATTTT. Translated, it gives CASSHRDRVSGNTIYF.

The rearrangement joins TRBV6-5 to TRBJ1-5, with D perhaps TRBD1 (5 bases). V was shortened by 7 bases and J by 9 bases, with 16 bases between the two germline ends. The CDR3 has 13 residues. Germline CDR1 reads MNHEY; CDR2 reads SVGAGI. The CDR3 protein is CASTPLRGGPQHF. CDR3 bases: TGTGCCAGCACCCCGTTGAGGGGAGGGCCCCAGCATTTT.

The chain carries TRBV7-9 and TRBJ2-5; no reliable D call. This CDR3 has 14 amino acids. V dropped 4 bases and J dropped 5 bases, with 14 bases sitting between them. The germline CDR1 and CDR2 sequences are SEHNR and FQNEAQ (reference sequence). CDR3 residues: CASSSFLRSETQYF. For the CDR3, the DNA is TGTGCCAGCAGCTCCTTTTTACGGAGCGAGACCCAGTACTTC.

This chain joins TRBV6-1 and TRBJ2-1; the D gene is possibly TRBD1 (6 bases). The V gene's germline CDR1 is MNHNS and CDR2 SASEGT. The CDR3 contains 13 residues. V dropped 3 bases and J dropped 7 bases, with 10 bases sitting between them. CDR3 residues: CASSESQGNEQFF. The CDR3 nucleotides are TGTGCCAGCAGTGAGTCCCAGGGGAATGAGCAGTTCTTC.

The V gene is TRBV10-3, the J gene TRBJ1-2; tentatively, D is TRBD1 (5 bases). Germline V gene lookup returns CDR1 ENHRY and CDR2 SYGVKD. The CDR3 length is 15 residues. Between the trimmed V and J ends, which lost 2 bases and 4 bases, there was a span of 14 bases. CDR3 DNA: TGTGCCATCAGTGAGAGGACTACAGGTGGCTATGGCTACACCTTC. Residues: CAISERTTGGYGYTF.

This clone has only one observation. The gene calls are TRBV27 and TRBJ2-5; the match to TRBD1 covers 7 bases. Germline CDR1 reads MNHEY; CDR2 reads SMNVEV (reference sequence). This CDR3 region has 14 residues. Germline trimming cut 4 bases from V and 0 bases from J; bases unmatched to any gene: 2. The CDR3 DNA reads as TGTGCCAGCAGTTCCACAGGGGACCAAGAGACCCAGTACTTC. Its protein is CASSSTGDQETQYF.

This clone has only a few counts. V gene TRBV6-5 combines with J gene TRBJ2-1; 13 bases fit TRBD2. The germline gives CDR1 MNHEY, CDR2 SVGAGI. This CDR3 has 14 amino acids. The CDR3 nucleotides are TGTGCAACGACGACTAGCGGGGGGTACAATGAGCAGTTCTTC. Its protein product is CATTTSGGYNEQFF.

V is TRBV9 and J is TRBJ2-1; 8 nucleotides line up with TRBD2. CDR3 length: 17 amino acids. Trimming removed 0 bases from V and 5 bases from J; junction bases left unmatched: 10. Germline values: CDR1 SGDLS, CDR2 YYNGEE. In nucleotides, the CDR3 is TGTGCCAGCAGCGTAGGTGTGGGGGGACTAGTCAACAATGAGCAGTTCTTC. Its translation is CASSVGVGGLVNNEQFF. Filled out from reference TRBV9 and TRBJ2-1, the complete variable domain reads DSGVTQTPKHLITATGQRVTLRCSPRSGDLSVYWYQQSLDQGLQFLIQYYNGEERAKGNILERFSAQQFPDLHSELNLSSLELGDSALYFCASSVGVGGLVNNEQFFGPGTRLTVL.

The rearrangement uses TRBV7-2 and TRBJ1-1, with D perhaps TRBD1 (6 bases). The ends were cut back, 2 bases at V and 0 bases at J, with 10 bases in the middle. CDR1 is SGHTA, CDR2 FQGNSA, per germline. This CDR3 region has 15 residues. The CDR3 loop is CASSLSRGMNTEAFF. The CDR3 region has the DNA TGTGCCAGCAGCTTATCGAGGGGGATGAACACTGAAGCTTTCTTT. Full variable domain (outside the CDR3, taken from reference TRBV7-2 and TRBJ1-1): GAGVSQSPSNKVTEKGKDVELRCDPISGHTALYWYRQSLGQGLEFLIYFQGNSAPDKSGLPSDRFSAERTGGSVSTLTIQRTQQEDSAVYLCASSLSRGMNTEAFFGQGTRLTVV.

The V call is TRBV5-4, the J call TRBJ2-3, with 8 positions matching TRBD1. This CDR3 has 13 amino acids. CDR1 and CDR2 (germline): SGHNT, YYREEE (reference sequence). J gave up 6 bases and V 4 bases, and 4 bases lay outside the gene matches. The CDR3 reads CASSPDRADTQYF. The CDR3 nucleotides are TGTGCCAGCAGCCCGGACAGGGCTGATACGCAGTATTTT.

The chain has TRBV3-1 (or the pseudogene TRBV3-2) and TRBJ1-3; D may be TRBD1 (5 bases). The V gene lost 2 bases and the J gene lost 1 base, with 9 bases spanning the gap. CDR3 length: 15 amino acids. Germline CDR1 LGHDT, CDR2 YNNKEL (reference sequence). CDR3 in amino acids: CASSQLGGSGNTIYF. Here the CDR3 DNA reads TGTGCCAGCAGCCAACTGGGGGGGTCTGGAAACACCATATATTTT.

V and J are TRBV27 and TRBJ1-1; TRBD1 matches 8 bases. V lost 9 bases, J lost 4 bases, and 7 bases stayed unmatched. The CDR3 contains 13 residues. The germline V gene encodes CDR1 MNHEY and CDR2 SMNVEV (reference sequence). The CDR3, as DNA: TGTGCCAGTGGACAGGGTTTAGTCACTGAAGCTTTCTTT. This encodes CASGQGLVTEAFF.

The J gene is TRBJ2-5, the V gene TRBV7-2; TRBD1 agrees at 9 bases. Germline-derived CDR1 and CDR2 are SGHTA and FQGNSA. This CDR3 contains 16 residues. The trim removed 2 bases at V and 5 bases at J, leaving 9 bases unmatched. CDR3 region: CASSLMGQGLRETQYF. The DNA for the CDR3 is TGTGCCAGCAGCTTAATGGGACAGGGTTTACGGGAGACCCAGTACTTC.

The chain recombines TRBV18 with TRBJ1-6; 10 nucleotides line up with TRBD1. The length of the CDR3 is 16 residues. The ends lost 4 bases at V and 7 bases at J; junction bases unmatched: 7. Germline loops: CDR1 KGHSH, CDR2 LQKENI. CDR3 nucleotide sequence: TGTGCCAGCTCACTTCTGGGACAGGGGACGAATTCACCCCTCCACTTT. It translates to CASSLLGQGTNSPLHF. Variable domain in full (rest from reference TRBV18 and TRBJ1-6): NAGVMQNPRHLVRRRGQEARLRCSPMKGHSHVYWYRQLPEEGLKFMVYLQKENIIDESGMPKERFSAEFPKEGPSILRIQQVVRGDSAAYFCASSLLGQGTNSPLHFGNGTRLTVT.

The rearrangement uses TRBV3-1 (or the pseudogene TRBV3-2) and TRBJ2-1; 9 bases map to TRBD1. The CDR3 covers 17 residues. J lost 3 bases, V lost 4 bases, and 10 bases had no gene match. CDR1 is LGHDT, CDR2 YNNKEL, per germline (reference sequence). CDR3 DNA: TGTGCCAGCAGCCCGGGACACGGGACAGGGTACTACAATGAGCAGTTCTTC. Its translation: CASSPGHGTGYYNEQFF.

V and J are TRBV7-8 and TRBJ2-4; D perhaps matches TRBD1 (5 bases). V was pared by 4 bases and J by 0 bases, with 10 bases between. CDR1 is SGHVS, CDR2 FQNEAQ, per germline. The CDR3 is 15 residues long. CDR3 loop: CASSSQGPAKNIQYF. DNA for the CDR3: TGTGCCAGCAGCTCGCAGGGCCCAGCCAAAAACATTCAGTACTTC.

This chain uses TRBV19 with TRBJ1-2; no reliable D call. The V gene's germline CDR1 is LNHDA and CDR2 SQIVND (reference sequence). The CDR3 has 14 amino acids. V lost 5 bases to trimming and J lost 8 bases, with 18 bases between them. This CDR3 is CASSLPLTRLGYTF. In DNA, the CDR3 is TGTGCCAGTAGTCTCCCCCTCACGCGTCTGGGCTACACCTTC. Full variable domain (missing parts from reference TRBV19 and TRBJ1-2): DGGITQSPKYLFRKEGQNVTLSCEQNLNHDAMYWYRQDPGQGLRLIYYSQIVNDFQKGDIAEGYSVSREKKESFPLTVTSAQKNPTAFYLCASSLPLTRLGYTFGSGTRLTVV.

This sequence joins TRBV19 and TRBJ1-4; D ambiguous. V lost 5 bases and J 0 bases, leaving 10 bases between the germline ends. This CDR3 spans 15 amino acids. Germline V gives CDR1 LNHDA, CDR2 SQIVND (reference sequence). CDR3 DNA sequence: TGTGCCAGTAGTCCCCGACAAGCAACTAATGAAAAACTGTTTTTT. It is translated as CASSPRQATNEKLFF.

This chain uses TRBV9 with TRBJ2-2; 12 positions agree with TRBD2. The CDR3 consists of 16 residues. Germline V gene sequence: CDR1 SGDLS, CDR2 YYNGEE. V shed 3 bases and J 5 bases; nucleotides not matched to a gene: 5. The CDR3 DNA is TGTGCCAGCAGCGGCTACGGGACTAGCGGGACCGGGGAGCTGTTTTTT. Protein: CASSGYGTSGTGELFF. Together with reference TRBV9 and TRBJ2-2, the CDR3 gives the full variable domain: DSGVTQTPKHLITATGQRVTLRCSPRSGDLSVYWYQQSLDQGLQFLIQYYNGEERAKGNILERFSAQQFPDLHSELNLSSLELGDSALYFCASSGYGTSGTGELFFGEGSRLTVL.

This rearrangement joins TRBV19 to TRBJ2-7, with D perhaps matching TRBD2 (5 bases). Germline values: CDR1 LNHDA, CDR2 SQIVND (reference sequence). V shed 6 bases and J shed 3 bases, with 18 bases lying between them. The CDR3 has 15 residues. The CDR3 sequence: CASRAIDHRGYEQYF. Here the CDR3 DNA reads TGTGCCAGTAGGGCAATAGACCATCGGGGCTACGAGCAGTACTTC.

The gene calls are TRBV6-5 and TRBJ2-1; possible D gene TRBD1, 5 bases. The V end was cut by 6 bases, the J end by 2 bases, with 11 bases between. The CDR3 contains 14 residues. Looked up from germline, CDR1 is MNHEY and CDR2 is SVGAGI. The CDR3 reads CASRGQGPYNEQFF. CDR3 sequence (DNA): TGTGCCAGCAGAGGTCAGGGCCCCTACAATGAGCAGTTCTTC.

J is TRBJ1-1 and V is TRBV5-1, with D hard to call. This CDR3 has 13 residues. The V end lost 4 bases, the J end lost 0 bases, and 7 bases lay between the germline ends. CDR1 is SGHRS and CDR2 is YFSETQ in the germline V gene. The CDR3 bases are TGCGCCAGCAGCACTTCGGTGAACACTGAAGCTTTCTTT. Its translation is CASSTSVNTEAFF.

The chain combines TRBV7-2 with TRBJ1-3; TRBD1 matches at 8 bases. Looked up from germline, CDR1 is SGHTA and CDR2 is FQGNSA. This CDR3 is 15 amino acids long. J lost 4 bases, V lost 5 bases, and 7 bases had no gene match. Here the CDR3 reads CASSPRTGSGNTIYF. DNA for the CDR3: TGTGCCAGCAGCCCCCGGACAGGGTCCGGAAACACCATATATTTT.